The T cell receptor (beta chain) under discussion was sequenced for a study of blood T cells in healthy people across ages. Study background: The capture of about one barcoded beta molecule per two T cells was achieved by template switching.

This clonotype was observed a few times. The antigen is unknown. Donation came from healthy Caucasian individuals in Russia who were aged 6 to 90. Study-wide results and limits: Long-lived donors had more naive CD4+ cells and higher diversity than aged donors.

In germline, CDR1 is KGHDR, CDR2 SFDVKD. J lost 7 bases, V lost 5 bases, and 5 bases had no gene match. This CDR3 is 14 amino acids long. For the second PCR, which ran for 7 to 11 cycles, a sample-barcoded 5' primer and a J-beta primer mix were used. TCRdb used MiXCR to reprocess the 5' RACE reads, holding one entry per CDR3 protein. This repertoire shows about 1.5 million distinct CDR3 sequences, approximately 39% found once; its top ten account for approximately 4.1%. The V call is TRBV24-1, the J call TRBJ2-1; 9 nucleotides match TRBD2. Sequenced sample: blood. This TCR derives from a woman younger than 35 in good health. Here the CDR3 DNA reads TGTGCCACCAGTGTAGCGGGAGTGACAAATGAGCAGTTCTTC. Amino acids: CATSVAGVTNEQFF.